Following are 30 T cell receptor beta chains from one sample sequenced in a study of radiation and T cells in renal cell carcinoma. This sample's time point: blood 4 weeks post-SBRT, at nephrectomy. Treatment denoted: 15 Gy SBRT to primary tumor, nephrectomy 4 weeks later. Repertoires were generated with immunoSEQ multiplex PCR, while TCRdb's copy carries only in-frame clones and drops some. The sample has around 170,000 clones, 88% seen once. The specimen comprised blood, sampled from a patient whose treatment included radiotherapy and nephrectomy. The receptors originated from a woman aged 45-59 years with renal cell carcinoma.

The CDR3 loop is CASSLRAGAGRTDTQYF. CDR3 coding DNA: TGTGCCAGCAGCTTAAGGGCGGGCGCGGGGAGGACAGATACGCAGTATTTT. The rearrangement links TRBV7-2 to TRBJ2-3; TRBD2 might be the D (6 bases). Germline V gene lookup returns CDR1 SGHTA and CDR2 FQGNSA. Trimming shortened V by 2 bases and J by 3 bases, and 18 bases separated the two germline ends. This CDR3 is 17 amino acids long.

The V and J genes are TRBV6-6 and TRBJ2-2; D possibly corresponds to TRBD1 (6 bases). The CDR3 runs 16 residues. Germline values: CDR1 MNHNY, CDR2 SVGAGI (reference sequence). The germline V and J ends were trimmed by 0 bases and 4 bases, with 12 bases remaining between them. The CDR3 protein is CASSYSRGVGTGELFF. DNA of the CDR3: TGTGCCAGCAGTTACTCCAGGGGCGTCGGCACCGGGGAGCTGTTTTTT.

The genes are TRBV4-1 and TRBJ2-5; 12 nucleotides align to TRBD2. The germline CDR1 and CDR2 sequences are MGHRA and YSYEKL. The CDR3 sequence is 19 residues long. Germline trimming cut 3 bases from V and 2 bases from J; bases unmatched to any gene: 13. For the CDR3, the DNA is TGCGCCAGCAGCCAGGCCCGGCTAGCGGGGGGGCGACGGCAAGAGACCCAGTACTTC. Protein: CASSQARLAGGRRQETQYF.

This chain links TRBV10-1 with TRBJ1-1, with 7 nucleotides matching TRBD1. V trimming: 4 bases; J trimming: 3 bases; junction bases outside the gene matches: 2. The length of the CDR3 is 13 residues. Germline values: CDR1 WNHNN, CDR2 SYGVQD (reference sequence). This CDR3 is CASSAQGDTEAFF. CDR3 coding DNA: TGCGCCAGCAGTGCCCAGGGGGACACTGAAGCTTTCTTT.

V is TRBV6-5 and J is TRBJ1-1, with 8 bases that match TRBD1. The CDR3 length is 15 residues. The germline V gene encodes CDR1 MNHEY and CDR2 SVGAGI. V dropped 4 bases and J dropped 1; count of bases not matched to a gene: 5. CDR3 residues: CASSLDRASNTEAFF. The CDR3 region has the DNA TGTGCCAGCAGTTTGGACAGGGCTTCGAACACTGAAGCTTTCTTT.

The chain has TRBV5-6 and TRBJ1-2; 9 bases match TRBD1. Per germline, CDR1 SGHDT and CDR2 YYEEEE. This CDR3 comprises 14 residues. V dropped 4 bases and J dropped 5; count of bases not matched to a gene: 6. The CDR3 reads CASSQGQGIYGYTF. In DNA form, the CDR3 reads TGTGCCAGCAGCCAAGGACAGGGGATTTATGGCTACACCTTC.

The genes are TRBV19 and TRBJ2-2; D ambiguous. This CDR3 has 14 residues. The germline V and J ends were trimmed by 10 bases and 5 bases, with 17 bases remaining between them. Germline loops: CDR1 LNHDA, CDR2 SQIVND (reference sequence). The CDR3 DNA reads as TGTGCCACCGTCAACATTAAGGCAACCGGGGAGCTGTTTTTT. The encoded protein is CATVNIKATGELFF.

V gene TRBV5-6 combines with J gene TRBJ1-2, with 12 nucleotides matching TRBD1. The CDR3 has 14 residues. J gave up 6 bases and V 4 bases, and 4 bases lay outside the gene matches. Germline CDR1 and CDR2: SGHDT and YYEEEE. The CDR3 protein is CASSGTGGWDGYTF. CDR3 DNA sequence: TGTGCCAGCAGCGGGACAGGGGGCTGGGATGGCTACACCTTC.

This sequence joins TRBV7-9 and TRBJ1-3; TRBD1 matches at 9 bases. The CDR3 is 15 residues long. The V segment lost 6 bases and the J segment 2 bases; nucleotides outside the gene matches: 5. Germline V gene data show CDR1 as SEHNR and CDR2 as FQNEAQ (reference sequence). CDR3 sequence: CASSRRTGAGNTIYF. CDR3 nucleotides: TGTGCCAGCAGTCGTCGGACAGGGGCTGGAAACACCATATATTTT.

The chain couples TRBV7-9 to TRBJ2-1; unclear D gene. Looked up from germline, CDR1 is SEHNR and CDR2 is FQNEAQ (reference sequence). Between the trimmed V and J ends, which lost 5 bases and 3 bases, there was a span of 11 bases. CDR3 length: 14 amino acids. In DNA, the CDR3 is TGTGCCAGCAGCCCCGCTGGAAGCTACAATGAGCAGTTCTTC. Translation: CASSPAGSYNEQFF.

The DNA of the CDR3 is TGTGCCAGTAGTGAACAACAGGGGTTTTATCAGCCCCAGCATTTT. Translated: CASSEQQGFYQPQHF. V and J are TRBV19 and TRBJ1-5; 7 bases align to TRBD1. The CDR3 has 15 residues. CDR1 is LNHDA and CDR2 is SQIVND in the germline V gene (reference sequence). V dropped 5 bases and J dropped 5; count of bases not matched to a gene: 9.

This sequence joins TRBV5-3 and TRBJ2-7; 9 positions agree with TRBD1. Being an ORF, TRBV5-3 has a function that is uncertain. This CDR3 comprises 15 residues. V was clipped by 2 bases and J by 1 base; unmatched bases: 4. CDR3 sequence: CARSFVGTGSYEQYF. As DNA, the CDR3 is TGTGCCAGAAGCTTCGTCGGGACAGGGTCCTACGAGCAGTACTTC.

The CDR3 loop is CASSPGQGEEPQHF. The CDR3 region has the DNA TGCGCCAGCAGCCCGGGACAGGGAGAGGAGCCCCAGCATTTT. The chain links TRBV4-3 to TRBJ1-5; 9 bases fit TRBD1. After removal of 4 bases from V and 8 bases from J, the junction contained 6 bases not matched to a gene. The CDR3 is 14 residues long. Germline CDR1 LGHNA, CDR2 YSLEER.

The J gene is TRBJ1-2, the V gene TRBV6-1, with D maybe TRBD1 (5 bases). V shed 1 base and J shed 4 bases, with 19 bases lying between them. This CDR3 is built from 17 residues. Germline V gene sequence: CDR1 MNHNS, CDR2 SASEGT. This CDR3 reads CASSEGGTGRGFYGYTF. DNA of the CDR3: TGTGCCAGCAGTGAAGGGGGCACAGGCCGAGGTTTCTATGGCTACACCTTC.

V gene TRBV19 combines with J gene TRBJ1-5; possible D gene TRBD1, 5 bases. The CDR3 spans 15 residues. V was pared by 5 bases and J by 0 bases, with 11 bases between. The germline V gene has CDR1 LNHDA and CDR2 SQIVND (reference sequence). CDR3 sequence reads: CASSGATYSNQPQHF. The CDR3 bases are TGTGCCAGTAGTGGGGCGACTTATAGCAATCAGCCCCAGCATTTT.

The chain has TRBV7-8 and TRBJ1-1; D possibly corresponds to TRBD1 (5 bases). CDR1 and CDR2 (germline): SGHVS, FQNEAQ. The CDR3 is 14 residues long. V lost 3 bases to trimming and J lost 2 bases, with 10 bases between them. CDR3 DNA sequence: TGTGCCAGCAGCTTCGGGGGTCGAAACACTGAAGCTTTCTTT. Its protein is CASSFGGRNTEAFF. The complete variable domain, with remaining parts taken from reference TRBV7-8 and TRBJ1-1, reads GAGVSQSPRYKVAKRGQDVALRCDPISGHVSLFWYQQALGQGPEFLTYFQNEAQLDKSGLPSDRFFAERPEGSVSTLKIQRTQQEDSAVYLCASSFGGRNTEAFFGQGTRLTVV.

The gene calls are TRBV21-1 and TRBJ1-3. TRBV21-1 is a listed pseudogene. The CDR3 loop spans 13 amino acids. CDR3: CASSGDVGNTIYF. The DNA for the CDR3 is TGTGCCAGCTCCGGGGACGTTGGAAACACCATATATTTT.

The genes are TRBV19 and TRBJ2-3; TRBD2 aligns across 8 bases. The junction had 15 bases not matched to a gene; V was cut back by 6 bases and J by 10 bases. Germline assignment: CDR1 LNHDA and CDR2 SQIVND (reference sequence). This CDR3 contains 15 residues. The DNA of the CDR3 is TGTGCCAGTAGCTTTCTACCTGGGACTAGTGAGGCGCAGTATTTT. Protein: CASSFLPGTSEAQYF.

The chain joins TRBV18 to TRBJ1-4; TRBD1 aligns across 8 bases. The CDR3 extends over 15 amino acids. J gave up 3 bases and V 4 bases, and 4 bases lay outside the gene matches. CDR1 and CDR2 (germline): KGHSH, LQKENI. CDR3 DNA sequence: TGTGCCAGCTCACTTACGACAGGGGCTAATGAAAAACTGTTTTTT. This encodes CASSLTTGANEKLFF.

This sequence joins TRBV7-9 and TRBJ2-5; TRBD1 aligns across 7 bases. The J segment lost 5 bases and the V segment lost 7 bases, leaving 10 bases of the junction unmatched. The CDR3 is made up of 14 amino acids. Looked up from germline, CDR1 is SEHNR and CDR2 is FQNEAQ (reference sequence). This CDR3 reads CASTLDRELETQYF. The CDR3 DNA reads as TGTGCCAGCACCCTAGACAGGGAACTGGAGACCCAGTACTTC.

The chain carries TRBV5-1 and TRBJ2-3; 8 nucleotides match TRBD2. This CDR3 has 15 residues. With 2 bases clipped from V and 2 bases from J, the junction kept 4 bases outside the gene matches. The germline V gene has CDR1 SGHRS and CDR2 YFSETQ. CDR3 residues: CASSLERGSTDTQYF. Written as DNA, the CDR3 is TGCGCCAGCAGCTTAGAGCGGGGGTCCACAGATACGCAGTATTTT. Full variable domain (missing parts from reference TRBV5-1 and TRBJ2-3): KAGVTQTPRYLIKTRGQQVTLSCSPISGHRSVSWYQQTPGQGLQFLFEYFSETQRNKGNFPGRFSGRQFSNSRSEMNVSTLELGDSALYLCASSLERGSTDTQYFGPGTRLTVL.

The CDR3 loop reads CASSQDWRAGESPLHF. The CDR3 DNA is TGCGCCAGCAGCCAAGATTGGAGGGCTGGCGAGTCACCCCTCCACTTT. The chain carries TRBV4-3 and TRBJ1-6; D ambiguous. The CDR3 consists of 16 residues. The ends were cut back, 0 bases at V and 10 bases at J, with 16 bases in the middle. From germline, CDR1 is LGHNA and CDR2 YSLEER.

The rearrangement joins TRBV5-6 to TRBJ2-2; the D gene is possibly TRBD1 (6 bases). The V and J ends lost 0 bases and 1 base respectively, with 7 bases between them. Germline values: CDR1 SGHDT, CDR2 YYEEEE. CDR3 size: 15 residues. The CDR3 loop reads CASSLVDRNTGELFF. In nucleotides, the CDR3 is TGTGCCAGCAGCTTGGTGGACAGGAACACCGGGGAGCTGTTTTTT.

Here the CDR3 reads CASSSRDSGREGEAFF. The CDR3 DNA is TGTGCCAGTAGTTCCCGGGACAGTGGACGAGAAGGTGAAGCTTTCTTT. J is TRBJ1-1 and V is TRBV19; the match to TRBD1 covers 7 bases. CDR1 is LNHDA, CDR2 SQIVND, per germline (reference sequence). V lost 5 bases, J lost 7 bases, and 16 bases stayed unmatched. The CDR3 runs to 16 residues.

The chain employs TRBV4-1 and TRBJ1-1; D unclear. The CDR3 spans 14 residues. CDR1 and CDR2 (germline): MGHRA, YSYEKL. V shed 1 base and J shed 4 bases, with 10 bases lying between them. For the CDR3, the DNA is TGCGCCAGCAGCCAAGTAGGAGGTATCACTGAAGCTTTCTTT. Translated, it gives CASSQVGGITEAFF.

The chain carries TRBV5-1 and TRBJ2-5; weak D call: TRBD2 (5 bases). V lost 3 bases and J lost 2, with 20 bases in between. There are 17 residues in the CDR3. Per the germline V gene, CDR1 is SGHRS and CDR2 is YFSETQ. For the CDR3, the DNA is TGCGCCAGCAGCTCCAACCCCCTAGCTGCAGGACAAGAGACCCAGTACTTC. As protein: CASSSNPLAAGQETQYF.

The genes are TRBV5-5 and TRBJ1-1, with a tentative D call TRBD1 (6 bases). This CDR3 is 15 amino acids long. The germline CDR1 and CDR2 sequences are SGHKS and YYEKEE (reference sequence). V was cut by 2 bases and J by 4 bases, with 15 bases left in between. CDR3 amino acids: CASSFYLTGSTEAFF. The CDR3 DNA follows: TGTGCCAGCAGCTTTTACTTAACAGGGAGCACTGAAGCTTTCTTT.

This clone was observed once. The V and J genes are TRBV19 and TRBJ2-1, with TRBD1 matching 7 bases. The junction had 4 bases not matched to a gene; V was cut back by 7 bases and J by 1 base. The CDR3 runs 14 residues. The germline gives CDR1 LNHDA, CDR2 SQIVND (reference sequence). CDR3 coding DNA: TGTGCCAGTAACGGACAGGTTTCCTACAATGAGCAGTTCTTC. Its translation is CASNGQVSYNEQFF.

CDR3 residues: CASSLEIHTQYF. The CDR3, as DNA: TGCGCCAGCAGCTTGGAAATCCATACGCAGTATTTT. The chain combines TRBV5-1 with TRBJ2-3, with D unclear. Trimming left V 0 bases short and J 7 bases short, with 6 bases between. The germline CDR1 and CDR2 sequences are SGHRS and YFSETQ. The CDR3 loop spans 12 amino acids.

Turning to this clone: The sample contains more than one DNA sequence encoding this CDR3. V gene TRBV5-1 combines with J gene TRBJ1-3; unclear D gene. The CDR3 runs 15 residues. Germline CDR1 and CDR2: SGHRS and YFSETQ. V was pared by 0 bases and J by 0 bases, with 7 bases between. CDR3 protein: CASSLGGNSGNTIYF. The CDR3 coding sequence is TGCGCCAGCAGCTTGGGAGGGAACTCTGGAAACACCATATATTTT.